This T cell receptor (beta chain) was captured in a study of beta chain features in type 1 diabetes. Study conclusions and caveats: Among all four CD4+ subsets, Type 1 diabetes patients had TCRB CDR3s that were moderately but significantly shorter.

All of the isolated RNA was reverse transcribed, so expressed TCRB transcripts were sequenced. Data came from immunoSEQ multiplex PCR; TCRdb stores just in-frame clones and leaves some out. The table lists approximately 280,000 clones, 15% of them singletons. The CDR3 contains 12 residues. The germline V and J ends were trimmed by 1 base and 3 bases, with 4 bases remaining between them. Germline CDR1 MDHEN, CDR2 SYDVKM. Notes on this clone: No antigen is known for it.

The rearrangement links TRBV28 to TRBJ2-7; D unclear. The sample was naive CD4+ T cells from blood. This sequence originates from a young man with type 1 diabetes. The CDR3 sequence: CASSLYSYEQYF. CDR3 in DNA: TGTGCCAGCAGTTTATACAGCTACGAGCAGTACTTC.